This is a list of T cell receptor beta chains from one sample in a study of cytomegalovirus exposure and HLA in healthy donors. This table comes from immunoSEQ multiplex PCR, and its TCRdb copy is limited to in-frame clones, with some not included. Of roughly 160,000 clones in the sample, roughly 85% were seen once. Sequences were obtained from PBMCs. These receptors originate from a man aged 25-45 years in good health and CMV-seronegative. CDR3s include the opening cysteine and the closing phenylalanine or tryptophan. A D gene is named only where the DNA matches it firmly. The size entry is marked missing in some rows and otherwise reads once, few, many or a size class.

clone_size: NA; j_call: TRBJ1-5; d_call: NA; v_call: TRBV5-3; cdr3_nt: TGTGCCAGAAGCTTGTTACTAGAAGCTAGGACAGATTATAGCAATCAGCCCCAGCATTTT; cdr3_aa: CARSLLLEARTDYSNQPQHF
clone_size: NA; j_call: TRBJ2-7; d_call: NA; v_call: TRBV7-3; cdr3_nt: TGTGCCAGCAGCTTGCGTCCAGGGTGGGACGAGCAGTACTTC; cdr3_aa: CASSLRPGWDEQYF
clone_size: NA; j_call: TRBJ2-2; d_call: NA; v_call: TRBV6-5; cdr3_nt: TGTGCCAGCAGTTACTCAGCGACCACCGGGGAGCTGTTTTTT; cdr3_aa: CASSYSATTGELFF
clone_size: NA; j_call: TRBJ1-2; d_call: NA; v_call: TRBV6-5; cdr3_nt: TGTGCCAGCAGTACCCCTTTTGGCCGCTATGGCTACACCTTC; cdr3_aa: CASSTPFGRYGYTF
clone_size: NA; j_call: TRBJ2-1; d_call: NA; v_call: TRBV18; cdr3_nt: TGTGCCAGCTCAGCGGACAGACGCCCCTACAATGAGCAGTTCTTC; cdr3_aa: CASSADRRPYNEQFF
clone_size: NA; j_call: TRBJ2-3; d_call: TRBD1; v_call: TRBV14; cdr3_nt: TGTGCCAGCAGCCCTCTCGGGACAGAGATCACAGATACGCAGTATTTT; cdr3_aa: CASSPLGTEITDTQYF
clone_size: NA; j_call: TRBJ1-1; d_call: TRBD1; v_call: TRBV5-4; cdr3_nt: TGTGCCAGCACCCCGACAGGGCTGACGAACACTGAAGCTTTCTTT; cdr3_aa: CASTPTGLTNTEAFF
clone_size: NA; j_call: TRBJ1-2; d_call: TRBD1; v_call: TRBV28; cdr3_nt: TGTGCCAGCAGTTTAACAGGGGGCCCTGGCTACACCTTC; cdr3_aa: CASSLTGGPGYTF
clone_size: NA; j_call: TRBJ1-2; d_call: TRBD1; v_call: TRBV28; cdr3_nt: TGTGCCAGCAGGAGACAGGGGTCGGATGGCTACACCTTC; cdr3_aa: CASRRQGSDGYTF
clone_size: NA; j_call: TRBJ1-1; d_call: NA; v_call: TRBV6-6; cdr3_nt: TGTGCCAGCAGTTACTGGGAGGTAGTGGAGGTCCCTGAAGCTTTCTTT; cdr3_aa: CASSYWEVVEVPEAFF
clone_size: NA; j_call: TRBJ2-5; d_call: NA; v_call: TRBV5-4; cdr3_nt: TGTGCCAGCAGCTTAGATCGGTCCAAAGAGACCCAGTACTTC; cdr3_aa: CASSLDRSKETQYF
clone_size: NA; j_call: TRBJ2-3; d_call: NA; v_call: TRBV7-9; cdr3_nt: TGTGCCAGCAGCTTAGAGGAGTCTAGCCATACGCAGTATTTT; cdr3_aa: CASSLEESSHTQYF
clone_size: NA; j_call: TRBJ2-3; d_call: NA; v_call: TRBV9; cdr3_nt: TGTGCCAGCAGCGTATCTAGGGGGGGACTCACAGATACGCAGTATTTT; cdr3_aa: CASSVSRGGLTDTQYF
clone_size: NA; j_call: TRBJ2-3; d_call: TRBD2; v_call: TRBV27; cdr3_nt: TGTGCCAGCAGTCCATTAGTTCGCGGGGGTACCTCTAGCACAGATACGCAGTATTTT; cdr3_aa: CASSPLVRGGTSSTDTQYF
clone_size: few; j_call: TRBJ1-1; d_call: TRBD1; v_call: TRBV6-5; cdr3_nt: TGTGCCAGCAGTTACTCCGGGACAGGGGACACTGAAGCTTTCTTT; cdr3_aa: CASSYSGTGDTEAFF
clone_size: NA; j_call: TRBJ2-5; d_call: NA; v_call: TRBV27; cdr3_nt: TGTGCCAGCCATGGTGGGGCATGGGAGACCCAGTACTTC; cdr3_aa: CASHGGAWETQYF
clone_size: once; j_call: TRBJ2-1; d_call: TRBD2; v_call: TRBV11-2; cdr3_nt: TGTGCCAGCAGCTTGGAAGCTAGCGGGGTTTACAATGAGCAGTTCTTC; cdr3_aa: CASSLEASGVYNEQFF
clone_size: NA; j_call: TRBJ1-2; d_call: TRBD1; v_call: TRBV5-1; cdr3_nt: TGCGCCAGCAGCTTGTCCGGACAGGGGATTAACTATGGCTACACCTTC; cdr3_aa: CASSLSGQGINYGYTF
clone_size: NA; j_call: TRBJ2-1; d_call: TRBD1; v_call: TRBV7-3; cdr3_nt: TGTGCCAGCAGCATGGCCCCCCCGGGACAGGGGGTTGGTAATGAGCAGTTCTTC; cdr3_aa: CASSMAPPGQGVGNEQFF
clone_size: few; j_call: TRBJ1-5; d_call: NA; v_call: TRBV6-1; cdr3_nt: TGTGCCAGCACACCTGGACAGTCGAATCAGCCCCAGCATTTT; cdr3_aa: CASTPGQSNQPQHF
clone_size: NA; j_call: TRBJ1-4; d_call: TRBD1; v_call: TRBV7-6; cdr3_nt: TGTGCCAGCAGCTGGACAGGGAATGAAAAACTGTTTTTT; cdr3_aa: CASSWTGNEKLFF
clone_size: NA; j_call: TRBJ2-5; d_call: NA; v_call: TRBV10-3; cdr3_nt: TGTGCCATCAAGCAGGGAGGCGGTCAAGAGACCCAGTACTTC; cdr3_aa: CAIKQGGGQETQYF
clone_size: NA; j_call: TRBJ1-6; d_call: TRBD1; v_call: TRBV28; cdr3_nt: TGTGCCAGCACCCGGCCCGGGACAGCGGTCTCACCCCTCCACTTT; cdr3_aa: CASTRPGTAVSPLHF
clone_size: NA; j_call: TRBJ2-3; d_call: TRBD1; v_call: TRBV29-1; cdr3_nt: TGCAGCGTCCGACAGGGTTTCACAGATACGCAGTATTTT; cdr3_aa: CSVRQGFTDTQYF
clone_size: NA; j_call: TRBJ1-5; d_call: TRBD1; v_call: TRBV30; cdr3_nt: TGTGCCTGGAGTGGGCAGGGGGTGCCAGGGCAGCCCCAGCATTTT; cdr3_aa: CAWSGQGVPGQPQHF
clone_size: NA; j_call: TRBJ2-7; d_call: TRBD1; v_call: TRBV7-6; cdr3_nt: TGTGCCAGCAGCGGAGGGACAGGTTACGAGCAGTACTTC; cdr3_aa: CASSGGTGYEQYF
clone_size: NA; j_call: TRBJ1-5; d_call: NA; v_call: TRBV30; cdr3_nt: TGTGCCTGGAATTCGGGCAGGGGCAATCAGCCCCAGCATTTT; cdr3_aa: CAWNSGRGNQPQHF
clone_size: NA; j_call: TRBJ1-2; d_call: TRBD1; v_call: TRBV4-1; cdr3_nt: TGCGCCAGCAGCCAAGGCCCGGGACAGGGCTATGGCTACACCTTC; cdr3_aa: CASSQGPGQGYGYTF
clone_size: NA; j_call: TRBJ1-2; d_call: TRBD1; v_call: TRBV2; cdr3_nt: TGTGCCAGCAGTTCCGGGACAGGGGTCTATGGCTACACCTTC; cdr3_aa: CASSSGTGVYGYTF
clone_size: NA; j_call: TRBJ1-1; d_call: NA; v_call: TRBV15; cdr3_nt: TGTGCCACCAGCAGAGAAGAGGAGACTGAAGCTTTCTTT; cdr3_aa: CATSREEETEAFF
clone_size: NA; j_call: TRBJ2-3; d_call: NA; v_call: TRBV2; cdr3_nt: TGTGCCAGCAGTGAGGGAGAACCTCCTACAGATACGCAGTATTTT; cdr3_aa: CASSEGEPPTDTQYF
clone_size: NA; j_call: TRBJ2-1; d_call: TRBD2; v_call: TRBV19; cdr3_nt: TGTGCCAGTAGTTCAAAACTAGCGGGAGGGTTATACAATGAGCAGTTCTTC; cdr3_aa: CASSSKLAGGLYNEQFF
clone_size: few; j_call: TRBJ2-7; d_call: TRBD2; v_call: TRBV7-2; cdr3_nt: TGTGCCAGCAGCGCGACTAGCGGGAGGTCCTACGAGCAGTACTTC; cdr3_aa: CASSATSGRSYEQYF
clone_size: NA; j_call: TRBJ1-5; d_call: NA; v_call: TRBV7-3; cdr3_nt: TGTGCCAGCAGCTTAAGCGGCGGCAATCAGCCCCAGCATTTT; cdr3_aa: CASSLSGGNQPQHF
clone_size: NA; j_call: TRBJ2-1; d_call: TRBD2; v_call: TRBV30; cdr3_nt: TGTGCCTGGAGTGTACAAAGCGGGGAGTGGGATGAGCAGTTCTTC; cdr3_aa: CAWSVQSGEWDEQFF
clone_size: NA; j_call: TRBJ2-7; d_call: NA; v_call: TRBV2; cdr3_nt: TGTGCCAGTGATGAAGGAGGCGAGCAGTACTTC; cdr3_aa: CASDEGGEQYF
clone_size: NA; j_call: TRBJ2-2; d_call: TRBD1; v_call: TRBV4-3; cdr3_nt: TGCGCCAGCAGCCAAGGGACAGGGGGCCACGGGGAGCTGTTTTTT; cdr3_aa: CASSQGTGGHGELFF
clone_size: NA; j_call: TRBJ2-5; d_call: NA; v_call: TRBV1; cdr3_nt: TGCACCACCCACAGGGTTGGTAGCGGGGTTGTAGGGACCCAGTACTTC; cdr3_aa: CTTHRVGSGVVGTQYF
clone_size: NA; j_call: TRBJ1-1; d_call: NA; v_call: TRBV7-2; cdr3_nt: TGTGCCAGCAGCTTAGCGCGAGGGGGCACTGAAGCTTTCTTT; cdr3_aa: CASSLARGGTEAFF
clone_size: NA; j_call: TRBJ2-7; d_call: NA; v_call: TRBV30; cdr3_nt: TGTGCCTGGAGTGTACAAGTAACCTACGAGCAGTACTTC; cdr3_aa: CAWSVQVTYEQYF
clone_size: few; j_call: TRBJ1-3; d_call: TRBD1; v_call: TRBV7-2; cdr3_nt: TGTGCCAGCAGCGAGACCGGGACAGCCTCTGGAAACACCATATATTTT; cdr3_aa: CASSETGTASGNTIYF
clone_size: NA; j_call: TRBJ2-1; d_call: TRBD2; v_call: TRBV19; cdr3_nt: TGTGCCAGTACTCAATCGGGACTAGCGGGCAATGAGCAGTTCTTC; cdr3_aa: CASTQSGLAGNEQFF
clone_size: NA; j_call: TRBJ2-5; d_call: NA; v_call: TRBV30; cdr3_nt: TGTGCCTGGAGTGGCGGGACTGAACAAGAGACCCAGTACTTC; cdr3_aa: CAWSGGTEQETQYF
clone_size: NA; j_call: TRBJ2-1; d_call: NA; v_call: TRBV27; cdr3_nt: TGTGCCAGCAGTTTACCGAACAAGTACAATGAGCAGTTCTTC; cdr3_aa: CASSLPNKYNEQFF
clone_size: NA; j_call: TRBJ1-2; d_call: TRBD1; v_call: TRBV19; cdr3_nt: TGTGCCAGTAAAATTGACCGGGACAGGAATGGCTACACCTTC; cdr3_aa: CASKIDRDRNGYTF
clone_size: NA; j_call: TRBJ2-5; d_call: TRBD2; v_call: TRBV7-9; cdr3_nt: TGTGCCAGCAGCTTAGACCTGGGCGGGAGGGCCGAGACCCAGTACTTC; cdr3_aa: CASSLDLGGRAETQYF
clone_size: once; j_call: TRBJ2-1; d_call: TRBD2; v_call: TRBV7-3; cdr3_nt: TGTGCCAGCAGCTTAGCCTTGGGTCGGGGGTCCGGGACTAGCGGGTACAATGAGCAGTTCTTC; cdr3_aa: CASSLALGRGSGTSGYNEQFF
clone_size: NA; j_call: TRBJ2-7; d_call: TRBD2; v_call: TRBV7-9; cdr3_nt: TGTGCCAGCAGCTTAGGGACTAGCGCATCCTACGAGCAGTACTTC; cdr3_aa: CASSLGTSASYEQYF
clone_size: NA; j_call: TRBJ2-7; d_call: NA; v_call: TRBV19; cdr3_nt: TGTGCCAGTAGTATTTGGCGCGGGTCCTACGAGCAGTACTTC; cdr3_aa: CASSIWRGSYEQYF
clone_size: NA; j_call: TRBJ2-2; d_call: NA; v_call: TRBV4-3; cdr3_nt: TGCGCCAGCAGCCCACAGGGCTTGAACACCGGGGAGCTGTTTTTT; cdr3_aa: CASSPQGLNTGELFF
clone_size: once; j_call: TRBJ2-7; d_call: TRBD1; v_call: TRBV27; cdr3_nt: TGTGCCAGCAGGAGCTCCGGGACAGGTGATTACGAGCAGTACTTC; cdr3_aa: CASRSSGTGDYEQYF
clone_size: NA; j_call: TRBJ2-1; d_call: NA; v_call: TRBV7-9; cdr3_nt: TGTGCCAGCAGCTTACGGGAGTTCTACAATGAGCAGTTCTTC; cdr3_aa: CASSLREFYNEQFF
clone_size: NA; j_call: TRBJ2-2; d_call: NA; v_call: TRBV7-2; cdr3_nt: TGTGCCAGCAGCTCCCGGCCAGCGCCCACCGGGGAGCTGTTTTTT; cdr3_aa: CASSSRPAPTGELFF
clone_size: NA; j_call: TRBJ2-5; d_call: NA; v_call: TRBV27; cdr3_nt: TGTGCCAGCAGTACTTGGCAGGGCGCTCGGGAGACCCAGTACTTC; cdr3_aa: CASSTWQGARETQYF
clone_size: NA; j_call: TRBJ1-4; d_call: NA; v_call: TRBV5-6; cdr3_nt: TGTGCCAGCAGCTTGAGGCAGGGGAGTGAAAAACTGTTTTTT; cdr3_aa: CASSLRQGSEKLFF